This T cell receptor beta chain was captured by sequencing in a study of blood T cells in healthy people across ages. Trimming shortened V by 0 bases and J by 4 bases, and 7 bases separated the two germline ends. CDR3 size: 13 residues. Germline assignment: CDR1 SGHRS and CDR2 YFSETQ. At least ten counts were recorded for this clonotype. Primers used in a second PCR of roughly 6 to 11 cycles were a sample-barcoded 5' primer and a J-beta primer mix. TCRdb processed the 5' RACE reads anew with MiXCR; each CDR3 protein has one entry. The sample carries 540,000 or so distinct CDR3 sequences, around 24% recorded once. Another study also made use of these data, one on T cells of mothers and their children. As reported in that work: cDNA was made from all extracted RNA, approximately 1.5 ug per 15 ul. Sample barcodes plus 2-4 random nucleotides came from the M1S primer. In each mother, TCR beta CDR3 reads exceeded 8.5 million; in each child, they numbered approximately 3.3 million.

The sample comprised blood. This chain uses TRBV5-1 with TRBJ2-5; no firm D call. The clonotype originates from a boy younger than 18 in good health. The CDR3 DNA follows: TGCGCCAGCAGCTTGGCCGACTTAGAGACCCAGTACTTC. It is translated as CASSLADLETQYF.